Below are 9 T cell receptor beta chains sequenced from a single sample in a study of blood T cell repertoires in COVID-19. Profiling relied on immunoSEQ multiplex PCR, and the TCRdb table lists in-frame clones only, not all of them. The table lists approximately 100,000 clones, 89% of them singletons. The sequenced sample was peripheral blood. All receptors come from a woman aged 80 or over with active COVID-19.

The chain carries TRBV9 and TRBJ2-3; D might be TRBD1 (5 bases). Germline V gene data show CDR1 as SGDLS and CDR2 as YYNGEE. Trimming left V 4 bases short and J 1 base short, with 16 bases between. The CDR3 loop spans 16 amino acids. The CDR3 DNA reads as TGTGCCAGCAGCCGACCGGTGCTAGGGGGCACAGATACGCAGTATTTT. Protein sequence: CASSRPVLGGTDTQYF.

In its sample, this clone was seen a few times. J is TRBJ1-6 and V is TRBV4-3, with 10 bases lining up with TRBD1. Germline V gives CDR1 LGHNA, CDR2 YSLEER. V lost 0 bases, J lost 1 base, and 9 bases stayed unmatched. The CDR3 has 20 residues. The CDR3: CASSQEFAGTGVSYNSPLHF. In DNA, the CDR3 is TGCGCCAGCAGCCAAGAATTCGCCGGGACAGGGGTATCCTATAATTCACCCCTCCACTTT.

The chain combines TRBV6-5 with TRBJ1-1, with TRBD1 identical over 8 bases. The CDR3 loop spans 14 amino acids. V gave up 6 bases and J gave up 0 bases; unmatched junction bases: 3. Germline V lookup: CDR1 MNHEY, CDR2 SVGAGI. This chain's CDR3 is CASSHRGMNTEAFF. CDR3 DNA: TGTGCCAGCAGCCACAGGGGGATGAACACTGAAGCTTTCTTT.

This sequence joins TRBV10-3 and TRBJ1-2; the D gene is possibly TRBD1 (6 bases). Germline V gene sequence: CDR1 ENHRY, CDR2 SYGVKD. The CDR3 length is 12 residues. Trimming stripped 3 bases from V and 7 bases from J, with 9 bases between. The CDR3 region has the DNA TGTGCCATCAGTGAAGGGGGTGGTGGCTACACCTTC. Its translation: CAISEGGGGYTF.

This rearrangement joins TRBV20-1 to TRBJ1-1; tentative D call: TRBD1 (5 bases). Germline CDR1 and CDR2: DFQATT and SNEGSKA (reference sequence). The CDR3 covers 13 residues. V lost 3 bases and J 3 bases, leaving 11 bases between the germline ends. CDR3: CSASGHRDTEAFF. In DNA, the CDR3 is TGCAGTGCTAGTGGACACCGAGACACTGAAGCTTTCTTT.

The J gene is TRBJ1-3, the V gene TRBV19; D may be TRBD1 (5 bases). CDR1 is LNHDA and CDR2 is SQIVND in the germline V gene (reference sequence). This CDR3 spans 16 amino acids. V gave up 3 bases and J gave up 0 bases, with 12 bases separating them. CDR3 protein: CASSIGLTVSGNTIYF. Here the CDR3 DNA reads TGTGCCAGTAGTATTGGTCTGACAGTCTCTGGAAACACCATATATTTT.

The CDR3 sequence is CASSLGRPTDTQYF. CDR3 nucleotide sequence: TGTGCCAGCAGTCTCGGGAGGCCGACAGATACGCAGTATTTT. This chain uses TRBV5-5 with TRBJ2-3, with 7 nucleotides matching TRBD2. Germline CDR1 SGHKS, CDR2 YYEKEE (reference sequence). CDR3 length: 14 residues. V lost 5 bases and J lost 3; bases outside the gene matches: 6.

The chain combines TRBV12-3 or TRBV12-4 with TRBJ2-3; D gene unclear. Trimming pared 6 bases from V and 4 bases from J, leaving 8 bases between. CDR3 size: 12 residues. CDR3 in DNA: TGTGCCAGCAGCCCACTCCCAGATACGCAGTATTTT. As protein: CASSPLPDTQYF.

The chain is built from TRBV18 and TRBJ2-7; 11 bases agree with TRBD2. CDR1 is KGHSH, CDR2 LQKENI, per germline. This CDR3 comprises 16 residues. The junction had 7 bases not matched to a gene; V was cut back by 3 bases and J by 3 bases. The CDR3 bases are TGTGCCAGCTCACCCCCCGGGACTAGCGGCTTCTACGAGCAGTACTTC. Translated, it gives CASSPPGTSGFYEQYF. Variable domain in full (rest from reference TRBV18 and TRBJ2-7): NAGVMQNPRHLVRRRGQEARLRCSPMKGHSHVYWYRQLPEEGLKFMVYLQKENIIDESGMPKERFSAEFPKEGPSILRIQQVVRGDSAAYFCASSPPGTSGFYEQYFGPGTRLTVT.